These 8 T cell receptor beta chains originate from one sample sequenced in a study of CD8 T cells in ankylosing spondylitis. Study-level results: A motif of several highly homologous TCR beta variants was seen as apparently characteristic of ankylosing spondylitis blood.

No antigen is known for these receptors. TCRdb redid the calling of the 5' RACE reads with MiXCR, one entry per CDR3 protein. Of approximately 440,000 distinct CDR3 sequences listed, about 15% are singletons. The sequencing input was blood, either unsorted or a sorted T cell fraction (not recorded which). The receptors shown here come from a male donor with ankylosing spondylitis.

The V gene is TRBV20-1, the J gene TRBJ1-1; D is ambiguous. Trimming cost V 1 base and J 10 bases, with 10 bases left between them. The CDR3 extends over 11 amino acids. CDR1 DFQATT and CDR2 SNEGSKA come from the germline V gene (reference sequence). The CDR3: CSARVTGRAFF. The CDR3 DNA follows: TGCAGTGCTAGAGTAACGGGCCGAGCTTTCTTT.

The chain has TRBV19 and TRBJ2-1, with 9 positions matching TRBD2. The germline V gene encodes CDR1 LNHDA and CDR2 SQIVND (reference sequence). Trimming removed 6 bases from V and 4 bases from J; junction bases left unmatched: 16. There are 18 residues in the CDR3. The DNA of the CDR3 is TGTGCCAGTAGCCCCTACTCCGGGGCTAGCGGGACGTACAATGAGCAGTTCTTC. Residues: CASSPYSGASGTYNEQFF.

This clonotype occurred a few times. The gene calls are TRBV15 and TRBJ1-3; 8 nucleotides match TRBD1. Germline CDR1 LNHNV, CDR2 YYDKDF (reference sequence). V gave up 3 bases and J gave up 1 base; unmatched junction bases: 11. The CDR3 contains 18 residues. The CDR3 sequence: CATSSRAGGTSSGNTIYF. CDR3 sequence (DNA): TGTGCCACCAGCAGTAGGGCAGGGGGCACATCGTCTGGAAACACCATATATTTT.

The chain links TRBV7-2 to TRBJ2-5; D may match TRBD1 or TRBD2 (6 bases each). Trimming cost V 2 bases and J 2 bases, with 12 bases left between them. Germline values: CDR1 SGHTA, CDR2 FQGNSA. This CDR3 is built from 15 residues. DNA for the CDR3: TGTGCCAGCAGCTTACGGGGGCGGGCGCAAGAGACCCAGTACTTC. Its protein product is CASSLRGRAQETQYF.

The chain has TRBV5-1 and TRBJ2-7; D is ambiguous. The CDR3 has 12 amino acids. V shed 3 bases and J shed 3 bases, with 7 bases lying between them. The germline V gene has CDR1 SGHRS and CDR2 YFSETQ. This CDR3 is CASSSIGYEQYF. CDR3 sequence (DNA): TGCGCCAGCAGCTCTATAGGCTACGAGCAGTACTTC.

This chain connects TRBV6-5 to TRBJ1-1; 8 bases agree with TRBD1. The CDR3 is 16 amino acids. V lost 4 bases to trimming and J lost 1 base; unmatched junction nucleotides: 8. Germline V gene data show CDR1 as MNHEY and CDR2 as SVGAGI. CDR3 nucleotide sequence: TGTGCCAGCAGTTCCCTAGGACAGGGACCGAACACTGAAGCTTTCTTT. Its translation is CASSSLGQGPNTEAFF.

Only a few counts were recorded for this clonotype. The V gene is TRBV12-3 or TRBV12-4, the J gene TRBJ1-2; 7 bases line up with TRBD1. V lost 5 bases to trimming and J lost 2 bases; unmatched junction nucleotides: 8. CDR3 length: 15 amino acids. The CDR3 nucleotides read TGTGCCAGCAGTCCCCGGACAGGCTGGAACTATGGCTACACCTTC. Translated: CASSPRTGWNYGYTF.

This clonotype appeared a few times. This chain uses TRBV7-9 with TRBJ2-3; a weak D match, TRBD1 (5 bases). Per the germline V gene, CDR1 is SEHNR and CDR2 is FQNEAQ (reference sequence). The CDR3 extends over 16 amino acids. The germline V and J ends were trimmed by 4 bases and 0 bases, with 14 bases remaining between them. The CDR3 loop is CASSSTDGSSTDTQYF. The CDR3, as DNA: TGTGCCAGCAGCTCGACAGACGGGTCTAGCACAGATACGCAGTATTTT.